Listed below are T cell receptor beta chains from one sample, sequenced in a study of tumor-infiltrating lymphocytes in primary liver carcinoma. TCRdb passed the multiplex PCR reads through MiXCR, listing each CDR3 protein once. Seen here are hundreds of thousands of distinct CDR3 sequences, approximately 58% observed once, and the top ten hold about 15%. The sample comprised peripheral blood. The source of these receptors is a woman aged 25-40 years with primary liver carcinoma and hepatitis B virus infection. Each CDR3 is given with its conserved first and last residue. Each record gives: J gene, V gene, clone size, D gene, CDR3 DNA, CDR3 protein. The D gene is left open where the match is weak. The size entry is marked missing in some rows and otherwise reads once, few, many or a size class.

>TRBJ1-2|TRBV6-4|.|.
TGTGCCAGCAGCCAAGGGCTCGGCTATGGCTACACCTTC
CASSQGLGYGYTF
>TRBJ2-2|TRBV29-1|many|TRBD2
TGCAGCGTTAAGACTAGCGGGAGGGCCCTCAACACCGGGGAGCTGTTTTTT
CSVKTSGRALNTGELFF
>TRBJ2-5|TRBV29-1|.|TRBD1
TGCAGCGCTACGGTAAGGACAGGCGGAGAGACCCAGTACTTC
CSATVRTGGETQYF
>TRBJ1-1|TRBV6-5|.|.
TGTGCCAGCAGTTACTCGAGGACTGAAGCTTTCTTT
CASSYSRTEAFF
>TRBJ2-7|TRBV29-1|.|TRBD2
TGCAGCGTCGGTAGCGGGGGACCCTACGAGCACTACTTC
CSVGSGGPYEHYF
>TRBJ2-2|TRBV6-5|.|.
TGTGCCAGCCGCCCGACGAACACCGGGGAGCTGTTTTTT
CASRPTNTGELFF
>TRBJ2-2|TRBV5-6|.|TRBD2
TGTGCCAGCAGCTTGTCCCGACTAGCGGGAGACACCGGGGAGCTGTTTTTT
CASSLSRLAGDTGELFF
>TRBJ2-2|TRBV4-2|.|.
TGTGCCAGCAGCCAAGTTCCGGACATCGGGGAGCTGTTTTTT
CASSQVPDIGELFF
>TRBJ2-1|TRBV11-1|once|TRBD2
TGTGTCAGCAGTCCGAGCGGGAGTCGAGTGAATGAGCAGTTCTTC
CVSSPSGSRVNEQFF
>TRBJ1-3|TRBV12-3/TRBV12-4|.|.
TGTGCCAGCAGTTTAAGTCGGCCGGGGTGGGACACCATATATTTT
CASSLSRPGWDTIYF
>TRBJ2-7|TRBV6-2/TRBV6-3|.|TRBD2
TGTGCCAGCAGTAAAACCGGGACTAACGGGATACCCCACTACTTC
CASSKTGTNGIPHYF
>TRBJ2-5|TRBV29-1|many|TRBD2
TGCAGCGTTCGGACTAGCGGGAGTTGGGCAGAGACCCAGTACTTC
CSVRTSGSWAETQYF
>TRBJ2-2|TRBV12-3/TRBV12-4|many|.
TGTGCCAGCAGTTCACCCGGACTCCACACCGGGGAGCTGTTTTTT
CASSSPGLHTGELFF
>TRBJ1-6|TRBV6-5|.|.
TGTGCCAGCAGTTACTCTGAGAGCTCCTATAATTCACCCCTCCACTTT
CASSYSESSYNSPLHF
>TRBJ1-2|TRBV6-5|many|TRBD1
TGTGCCAGCAGTTACGAGAAGGGACAGGGGATTTCGGTCTATGGCTACACCTTC
CASSYEKGQGISVYGYTF
>TRBJ2-5|TRBV5-1|.|TRBD1
TGCGCCAGCAGCCCCGCATCGGACAGGGGAGAGACCCATTACTTC
CASSPASDRGETHYF
>TRBJ1-1|TRBV4-1|few|.
TGCGCCAGCACCCATACAGAGGTAGGGATGAACACTGAAGCTTTCTTT
CASTHTEVGMNTEAFF
>TRBJ2-7|TRBV5-7|.|.
TGTGCCAGCAGTCAGCCCACGACCCGACTATATTACGAGCAGTACTTC
CASSQPTTRLYYEQYF
>TRBJ2-7|TRBV5-4|.|TRBD2
TGTGCCAGGAGCCAGAGCCCGGGACTAGCGATACCCTACGAGCAGTACTTC
CARSQSPGLAIPYEQYF
>TRBJ1-4|TRBV12-3/TRBV12-4|many|.
TGTGCCAGCAGTTCAGGGGATGTTGAAAAACTGTTTTTT
CASSSGDVEKLFF
>TRBJ2-1|TRBV5-4|once|.
TGTGCCAGCTCCCCAAGTGCGAGTTACAATGAGCAGTTCTTC
CASSPSASYNEQFF
>TRBJ2-5|TRBV6-2/TRBV6-3|many|TRBD2
TGTGCCAGCAGCCAAGGACTAGCGGGGCAAGAGACCCAGTACTTC
CASSQGLAGQETQYF
>TRBJ2-1|TRBV6-8|.|.
TGTGCCAGCAGTCGACAGACCAATGAGCAGTTCTTC
CASSRQTNEQFF
>TRBJ2-2|TRBV6-1|.|TRBD2
TGTGTCAGCAGAGGACTAGCGGGAGGATATACCGGGGAGCTGTTTTTT
CVSRGLAGGYTGELFF
>TRBJ2-3|TRBV29-1|many|TRBD2
TGCAGCGTTGAAGGCTCGTTAGCGGGGACTAGCACAGATACGCAGTATTTT
CSVEGSLAGTSTDTQYF
>TRBJ1-4|TRBV6-5|.|.
TGTGCCAGCAGTTCCATAGGTACCCCTGATGAAAAACTGTTTTTT
CASSSIGTPDEKLFF
>TRBJ1-3|TRBV7-9|.|.
TGTGCCAGCAACCCTTTTAAGGGAAACACCATATATTTT
CASNPFKGNTIYF
>TRBJ2-7|TRBV6-6|.|.
TGTACTTGCAGTCGGTCTTACGAGCAGTACTTC
CTCSRSYEQYF
>TRBJ1-4|TRBV11-2|.|.
TGTGCCAGCAGCCCCGGTCGAGCTGGTGAAAAACTGTTTTTT
CASSPGRAGEKLFF
>TRBJ2-7|TRBV5-4|.|.
TGTGTCAGCAGCTTACCGGGACAAGGGAAGCAGTACTTC
CVSSLPGQGKQYF
>TRBJ2-7|TRBV11-2|many|.
TGTGCCAGCAGCGTCACCGGTAGCTCCGGGTACGAGCAGTACTTC
CASSVTGSSGYEQYF
>TRBJ1-4|TRBV12-3/TRBV12-4|few|.
TGTGCCAGCAGTAGGGTTGCAACAACTAATGAAAAACTGTTTTTT
CASSRVATTNEKLFF
>TRBJ1-5|TRBV6-6|few|.
TGTGCCAGCAGCCAATCCCGGGAGGTTAGCAATCAGCCCCAGCATTTT
CASSQSREVSNQPQHF
>TRBJ1-1|TRBV4-2|.|.
TGTGCCAGCAGCCAAATTGTGGCAGGGACTGAAGCTTTCTTT
CASSQIVAGTEAFF
>TRBJ2-7|TRBV12-3/TRBV12-4|few|TRBD2
TGTGCCAGCAGTTTGCGGGAGGCCTACGAGCAGTACTTC
CASSLREAYEQYF
>TRBJ2-1|TRBV12-5|.|.
TGTGCTAGTGGTGCCCGGTCGAGGTCCTACAATGAGCAGTTCTTC
CASGARSRSYNEQFF
>TRBJ2-3|TRBV6-1|.|TRBD1
TGTGCCAGCACGGGAACAGGGGGCCGCACAGATACGCAGTATTTT
CASTGTGGRTDTQYF
>TRBJ2-5|TRBV11-1|.|.
TGTGCCAGCAGCTCGACTGATAAAGAGACCCAGTGCTTC
CASSSTDKETQCF
>TRBJ2-6|TRBV6-6|many|TRBD1
TGTGCCAGCTTCCTCGGACAGGGTAGGGCCAACGTCCTGACTTTC
CASFLGQGRANVLTF
>TRBJ2-7|TRBV29-1|.|.
TGCAGCGTTAAGACAAGTTTCTACGAGCAGTACTTC
CSVKTSFYEQYF
>TRBJ2-5|TRBV7-8|few|TRBD2
TGTGCCAGCAGCTTAGGGGCCAGACTAGCGGGAGGGGAGGAGACCCAGTACTTC
CASSLGARLAGGEETQYF
>TRBJ2-2|TRBV11-2|.|.
TGTGCCAACGGTGCCGGGGAGCTGTTTTTT
CANGAGELFF
>TRBJ2-2|TRBV7-8|.|TRBD1
TGTGCCAGCAGCTGGACAGGGGGCGGAGGGACCGGGGAGCTGTTTTTT
CASSWTGGGGTGELFF
>TRBJ1-6|TRBV5-1|.|TRBD1
TGCGCCAGCAGCTTAGCCCGACAGGGTGACAATTCACCCCTCCACTTT
CASSLARQGDNSPLHF
>TRBJ1-1|TRBV5-4|few|.
TGTGCCAGCAGCTTGGAAGCAGGGCGGATGAACACTGAAGCTTTCTTT
CASSLEAGRMNTEAFF
>TRBJ2-1|TRBV6-5|.|.
TGTGCCAGCAGTTCGAGGGGGAACAATGAGCAGTTCTTC
CASSSRGNNEQFF
>TRBJ2-1|TRBV6-5|.|TRBD2
TGTGACAGCAATGGAACTAGCGGGAGTGTAAGGGAGGAGCAGTTCTTC
CDSNGTSGSVREEQFF
>TRBJ2-7|TRBV11-3|.|.
TGTGCCAGCGATGGGGGGGCGGGACCTTTGTACGAGCAGTACTTC
CASDGGAGPLYEQYF
>TRBJ2-7|TRBV11-2|few|TRBD2
TGTGCCAGCAGCTCAAGGGGACTAGCGAACCAGTACTTT
CASSSRGLANQYF
>TRBJ1-5|TRBV12-3/TRBV12-4|once|.
TGTGCCAGCAGCCTGACAGAAGGTAGCATTCAGCCCCAGCATTTT
CASSLTEGSIQPQHF
>TRBJ2-3|TRBV5-1|.|TRBD1
TGCGCCAGCAGGCCTCTGGGACAGGGGCTTCCAGATACGCAGTATTTT
CASRPLGQGLPDTQYF
>TRBJ2-6|TRBV5-1|.|.
TGCGCCAGCAGAGGCAGCAGCCCCTCTGGGGCCAACGTCCTGACTTTC
CASRGSSPSGANVLTF
>TRBJ2-6|TRBV28|.|TRBD2
TGTGTCAGCAGTCGTAGCGGGAGAGCTGGGGCCAACGTCCTGACTTTC
CVSSRSGRAGANVLTF
>TRBJ2-6|TRBV11-1|many|.
TGTGCCAGCAGCCCCATCAGAGGGGGGCGCGGGGCCAACGTCCTGACTTTC
CASSPIRGGRGANVLTF
>TRBJ2-7|TRBV12-3/TRBV12-4|once|.
TGTGCCAGCAGTTTAGAGCGGGTGTGGGACGAGCAGTACTTC
CASSLERVWDEQYF